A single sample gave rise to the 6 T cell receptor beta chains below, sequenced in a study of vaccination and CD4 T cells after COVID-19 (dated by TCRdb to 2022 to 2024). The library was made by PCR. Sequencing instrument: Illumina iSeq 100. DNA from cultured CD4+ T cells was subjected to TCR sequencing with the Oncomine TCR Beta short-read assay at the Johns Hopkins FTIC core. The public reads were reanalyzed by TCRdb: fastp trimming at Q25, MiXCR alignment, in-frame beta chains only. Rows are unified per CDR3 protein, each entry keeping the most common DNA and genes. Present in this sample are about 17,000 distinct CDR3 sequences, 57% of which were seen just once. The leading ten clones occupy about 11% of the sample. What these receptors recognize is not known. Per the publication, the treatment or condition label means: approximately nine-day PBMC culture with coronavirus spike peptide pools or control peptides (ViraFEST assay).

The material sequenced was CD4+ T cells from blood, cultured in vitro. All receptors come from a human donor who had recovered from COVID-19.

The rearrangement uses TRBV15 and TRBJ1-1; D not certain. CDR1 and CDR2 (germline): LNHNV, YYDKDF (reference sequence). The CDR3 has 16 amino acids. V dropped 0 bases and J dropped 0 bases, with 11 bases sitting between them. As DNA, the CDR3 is TGTGCCACCAGCAGAGATTTACGGGCCATGAACACTGAAGCTTTCTTT. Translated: CATSRDLRAMNTEAFF.

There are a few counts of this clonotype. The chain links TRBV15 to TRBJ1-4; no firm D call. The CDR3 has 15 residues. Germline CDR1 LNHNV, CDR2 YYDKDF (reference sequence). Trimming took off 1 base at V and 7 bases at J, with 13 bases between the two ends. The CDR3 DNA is TGTGCCACCAGCAGAGGAGGCAGTAATATTGAAAAACTGTTTTTT. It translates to CATSRGGSNIEKLFF.

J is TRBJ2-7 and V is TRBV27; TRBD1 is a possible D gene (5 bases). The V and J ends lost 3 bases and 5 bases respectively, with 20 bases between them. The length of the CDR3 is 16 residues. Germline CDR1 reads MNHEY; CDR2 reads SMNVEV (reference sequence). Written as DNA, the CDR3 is TGTGCCAGCAGTTTGGGGCTACCGGGCACCTACCACGAGCAGTACTTC. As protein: CASSLGLPGTYHEQYF.

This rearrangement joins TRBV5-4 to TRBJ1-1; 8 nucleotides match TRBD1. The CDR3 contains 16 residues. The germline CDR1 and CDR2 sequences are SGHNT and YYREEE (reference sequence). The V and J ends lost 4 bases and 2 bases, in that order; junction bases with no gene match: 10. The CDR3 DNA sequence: TGTGCCAGCAGCCCTGACTCAGGGGGCGGAAACACTGAAGCTTTCTTT. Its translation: CASSPDSGGGNTEAFF.

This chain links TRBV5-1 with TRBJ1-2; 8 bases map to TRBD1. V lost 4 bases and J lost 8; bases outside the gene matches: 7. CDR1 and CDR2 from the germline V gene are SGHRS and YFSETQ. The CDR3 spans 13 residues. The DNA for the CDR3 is TGCGCCAGCAGCATCGGACAGGGCAGCGGCTACACCTTC. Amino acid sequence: CASSIGQGSGYTF.

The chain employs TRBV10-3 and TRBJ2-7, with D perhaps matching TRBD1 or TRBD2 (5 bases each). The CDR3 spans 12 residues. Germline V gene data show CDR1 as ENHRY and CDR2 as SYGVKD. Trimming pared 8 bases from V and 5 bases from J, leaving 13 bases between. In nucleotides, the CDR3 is TGTGCCATCGGAACGAGGGGTAACGAGCAGTACTTC. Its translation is CAIGTRGNEQYF.